This T cell receptor (beta chain) was retrieved from a study of T cells in women clearing cervical HPV infection. Study summary: Donors had HPV16-related CIN3 or worse; 2 had invasive cancer. Blood came at first lesion visit for cases, post-clearance for controls. Cases' blood sampling followed lesion detection by median roughly 150 days (90 to 200).

Germline-derived CDR1 and CDR2 are SGHTA and FQGTGA. The CDR3 covers 17 residues. V dropped 5 bases and J dropped 6; count of bases not matched to a gene: 12. For this clone: The read falls 3 residues short of the CDR3 end, and the missing part is taken from the germline J gene.

Libraries were prepared by immunoSEQ multiplex PCR; TCRdb keeps only in-frame clonotypes and omits some of them. This sample lists about 26,000 clones; its ten largest clones have approximately 12%. The TCR sequence derives from a woman aged 18 to 75 with a cervical HPV16 infection that either progressed to CIN3+ or cleared (not recorded which). Sequencing used blood buffy coat. This chain joins TRBV7-3 and TRBJ2-3, with TRBD2 matching 12 bases. This CDR3 is CASSQGLAGPSGDTQYF. CDR3 DNA (partial): TGTGCCAGCAGCCAAGGACTAGCGGGGCCCTCCGGCGATACG.